The clone carrying this TCR beta chain was seen repeatedly, ten times or more. Compared with germline, one end of the junction differs, possibly owing to a read error. The researchers produced TCR beta cDNA from 500 ng total RNA with a constant-region primer. Modified slightly, ARM-PCR produced TCR beta libraries over three nested multiplex PCR rounds. One entry per CDR3 protein, called by TCRdb with MiXCR from the multiplex PCR reads. Among 330,000 or so distinct CDR3 sequences, almost 65% were seen once, and the ten largest hold roughly 6%. This sample was taken from a study of tumor-infiltrating lymphocytes in primary liver carcinoma. Extraction also yielded germline DNA, while blood RNA was obtained from unsorted whole blood. Sequencing was carried out using peripheral blood. The clonotype originates from a middle-aged man with primary liver carcinoma and hepatitis B virus infection.

CDR3 protein: CASSLYEQGRIF. As DNA, the CDR3 is TGTGCCAGCAGCCTGTATGAACAGGGGAGGATTTTT. The V gene is TRBV5-4, the J gene TRBJ2-2; D is possibly TRBD1 (7 bases). The germline V gene has CDR1 SGHNT and CDR2 YYREEE (reference sequence). This CDR3 region has 12 residues.